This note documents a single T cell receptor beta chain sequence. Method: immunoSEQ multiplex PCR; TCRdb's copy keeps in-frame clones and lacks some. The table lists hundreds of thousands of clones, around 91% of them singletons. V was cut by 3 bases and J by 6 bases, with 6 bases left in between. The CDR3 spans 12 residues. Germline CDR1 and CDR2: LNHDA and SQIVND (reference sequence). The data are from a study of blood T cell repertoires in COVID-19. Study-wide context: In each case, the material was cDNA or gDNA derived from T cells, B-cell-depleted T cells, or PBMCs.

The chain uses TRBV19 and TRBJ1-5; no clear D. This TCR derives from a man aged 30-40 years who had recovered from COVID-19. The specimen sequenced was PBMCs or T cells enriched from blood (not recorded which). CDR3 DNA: TGTGCCAGTAGTATTTTGAGTCAGCCCCAGCATTTT. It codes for CASSILSQPQHF.